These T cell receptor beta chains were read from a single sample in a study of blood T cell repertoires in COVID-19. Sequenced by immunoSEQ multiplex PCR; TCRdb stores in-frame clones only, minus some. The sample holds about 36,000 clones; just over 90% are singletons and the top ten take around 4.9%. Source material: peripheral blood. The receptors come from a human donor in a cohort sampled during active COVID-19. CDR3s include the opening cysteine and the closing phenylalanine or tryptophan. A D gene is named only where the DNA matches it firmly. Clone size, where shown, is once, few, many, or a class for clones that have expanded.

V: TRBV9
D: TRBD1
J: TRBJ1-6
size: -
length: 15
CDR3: CASSVGQGMGSPLHF
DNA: TGTGCCAGCAGCGTAGGACAGGGGATGGGTTCACCCCTCCACTTT

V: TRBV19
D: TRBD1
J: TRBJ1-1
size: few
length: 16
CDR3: CASSIGTGGWNTEAFF
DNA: TGTGCCAGTAGTATCGGGACAGGGGGATGGAACACTGAAGCTTTCTTT

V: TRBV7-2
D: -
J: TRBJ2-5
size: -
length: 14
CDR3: CASSLAGGLETQYF
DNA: TGTGCCAGCAGCTTAGCGGGGGGACTGGAGACCCAGTACTTC

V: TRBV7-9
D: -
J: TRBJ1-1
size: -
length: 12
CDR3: CASRPTELEAFF
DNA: TGTGCCAGCAGACCAACAGAGCTTGAAGCTTTCTTT

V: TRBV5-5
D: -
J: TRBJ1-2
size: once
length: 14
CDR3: CASRPGPTVNGYTF
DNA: TGTGCCAGCAGACCCGGCCCGACAGTAAATGGCTACACCTTC

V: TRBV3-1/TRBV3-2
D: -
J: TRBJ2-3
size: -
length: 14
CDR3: CASRSQVPADTQYF
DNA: TGTGCCAGCAGGTCTCAGGTCCCAGCAGATACGCAGTATTTT

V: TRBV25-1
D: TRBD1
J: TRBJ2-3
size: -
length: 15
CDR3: CASSTGQGISDTQYF
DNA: TGTGCCAGCAGTACGGGACAGGGGATATCAGATACGCAGTATTTT

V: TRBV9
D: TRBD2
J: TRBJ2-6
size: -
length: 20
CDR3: CASSVAVTSGRASGANVLTF
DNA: TGTGCCAGCAGCGTAGCCGTCACTAGCGGGAGGGCCTCAGGGGCCAACGTCCTGACTTTC

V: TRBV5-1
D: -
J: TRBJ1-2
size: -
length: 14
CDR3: CASSRKDTGGLYTF
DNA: TGCGCCAGCAGTCGTAAGGACACCGGGGGGTTGTACACCTTC

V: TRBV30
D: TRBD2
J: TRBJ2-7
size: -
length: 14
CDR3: CAWKGTSVSYEQYF
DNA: TGTGCCTGGAAGGGGACTAGCGTCTCCTACGAGCAGTACTTC

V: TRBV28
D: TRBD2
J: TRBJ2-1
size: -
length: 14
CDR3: CASTKTSEGDEQFF
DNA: TGTGCCAGCACTAAGACTAGCGAGGGGGATGAGCAGTTCTTC

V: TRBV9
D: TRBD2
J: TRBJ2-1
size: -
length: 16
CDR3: CASSVEGRGSYNEQFF
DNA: TGTGCCAGCAGCGTAGAGGGGCGGGGGTCCTACAATGAGCAGTTCTTC

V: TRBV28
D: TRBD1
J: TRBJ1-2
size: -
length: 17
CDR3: CASSAGTGGFFNYGYTF
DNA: TGTGCCAGCAGTGCAGGGACAGGGGGATTCTTCAACTATGGCTACACCTTC

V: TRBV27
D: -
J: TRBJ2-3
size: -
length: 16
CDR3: CASSLSKQVGKDTQYF
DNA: TGTGCCAGCAGTTTATCGAAACAGGTGGGCAAGGATACGCAGTATTTT

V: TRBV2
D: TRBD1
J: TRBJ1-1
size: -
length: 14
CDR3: CASSGPGGNTEAFF
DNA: TGTGCCAGCAGTGGGCCAGGGGGGAACACTGAAGCTTTCTTT

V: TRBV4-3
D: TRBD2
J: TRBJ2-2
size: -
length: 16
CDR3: CASSQAGGVDTGELFF
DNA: TGCGCCAGCAGCCAAGCGGGAGGGGTCGACACCGGGGAGCTGTTTTTT

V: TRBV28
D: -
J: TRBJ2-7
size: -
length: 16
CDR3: CASSSMRDTYSYEQYF
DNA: TGTGCCAGCAGTAGTATGAGGGACACTTACTCCTACGAGCAGTACTTC

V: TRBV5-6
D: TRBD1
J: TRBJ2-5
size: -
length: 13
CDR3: CASSFDREETQYF
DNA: TGTGCCAGCAGCTTTGACAGGGAAGAGACCCAGTACTTC